One sample yielded the 9 T cell receptor beta chains listed below, sequenced in a study of blood T cell repertoires in COVID-19. Only in-frame clones appear in the TCRdb table, and some are missing; sequencing was by immunoSEQ multiplex PCR. The table has under 300,000 clones, approximately 86% seen once. The material sequenced was peripheral blood. Source of these receptors: a woman aged 55-70 years with active or convalescent COVID-19.

The chain combines TRBV6-5 with TRBJ2-2, with 10 bases lining up with TRBD2. From germline, CDR1 is MNHEY and CDR2 SVGAGI. Losses at the gene ends were 5 bases for V and 7 bases for J; bases not matched to a gene: 7. This CDR3 comprises 15 residues. The CDR3 protein is CASSTSGRADGELFF. The CDR3 region has the DNA TGTGCCAGCAGTACCAGCGGGAGGGCCGACGGGGAGCTGTTTTTT.

This chain uses TRBV11-2 with TRBJ2-3; TRBD2 matches 13 bases. The CDR3 consists of 19 residues. Germline values: CDR1 SGHAT, CDR2 FQNNGV. The trim removed 1 base at V and 4 bases at J, leaving 11 bases unmatched. The CDR3 sequence: CASSLGRTGTSGEADTQYF. For the CDR3, the DNA is TGTGCCAGCAGCTTAGGGCGAACTGGGACTAGCGGGGAAGCAGATACGCAGTATTTT.

The J gene is TRBJ2-7, the V gene TRBV18; 8 positions agree with TRBD2. The CDR3 has 16 amino acids. Germline V gene lookup returns CDR1 KGHSH and CDR2 LQKENI. The ends lost 3 bases at V and 2 bases at J; junction bases unmatched: 9. In DNA, the CDR3 is TGTGCCAGCTCACCCCTTAGCGGGAATGGGCCCTACGAGCAGTACTTC. Its protein is CASSPLSGNGPYEQYF. The full variable domain, with the rest looked up from reference TRBV18 and TRBJ2-7, is NAGVMQNPRHLVRRRGQEARLRCSPMKGHSHVYWYRQLPEEGLKFMVYLQKENIIDESGMPKERFSAEFPKEGPSILRIQQVVRGDSAAYFCASSPLSGNGPYEQYFGPGTRLTVT.

This clone was observed once. The rearrangement links TRBV6-2 or TRBV6-3 to TRBJ2-7, with 11 positions matching TRBD2. The CDR3 runs 16 residues. Germline V gene data show CDR1 as MNHEY and CDR2 as SVGEGT. With 5 bases clipped from V and 3 bases from J, the junction kept 9 bases outside the gene matches. The CDR3 loop is CASSSPGTSGIYEQYF. CDR3 DNA sequence: TGTGCCAGCAGTAGCCCCGGGACTAGCGGTATCTACGAGCAGTACTTC.

The chain carries TRBV6-5 and TRBJ2-2, with 8 bases fitting TRBD1. The trim removed 8 bases at V and 5 bases at J, leaving 7 bases unmatched. Germline lookup yields CDR1 MNHEY and CDR2 SVGAGI. The CDR3 sequence is 14 residues long. The CDR3 sequence: CASQGQGGTGELFF. DNA for the CDR3: TGTGCCAGCCAAGGACAGGGTGGGACCGGGGAGCTGTTTTTT.

The chain carries TRBV2 and TRBJ2-1; 14 positions agree with TRBD2. V shed 8 bases and J 9 bases; nucleotides not matched to a gene: 9. Germline V lookup: CDR1 SNHLY, CDR2 FYNNEI. The CDR3 consists of 15 residues. The CDR3: CASRAGTSGGGEQFF. The CDR3 bases are TGTGCCAGCCGCGCCGGGACTAGCGGGGGTGGTGAGCAGTTCTTC.

The V call is TRBV7-2, the J call TRBJ1-1; D is perhaps TRBD1 (5 bases). The CDR3 has 14 amino acids. The V gene's germline CDR1 is SGHTA and CDR2 FQGNSA. Trimming took off 2 bases at V and 4 bases at J, with 11 bases between the two ends. The CDR3 reads CASSLSSGITEAFF. The CDR3 DNA follows: TGTGCCAGCAGCTTAAGTTCAGGGATCACTGAAGCTTTCTTT. The complete variable domain, with remaining parts taken from reference TRBV7-2 and TRBJ1-1, reads GAGVSQSPSNKVTEKGKDVELRCDPISGHTALYWYRQSLGQGLEFLIYFQGNSAPDKSGLPSDRFSAERTGGSVSTLTIQRTQQEDSAVYLCASSLSSGITEAFFGQGTRLTVV.

This chain links TRBV6-1 with TRBJ2-3; TRBD1 matches 7 bases. With V trimmed by 3 bases and J by 6 bases, 9 bases remained unmatched. Germline V lookup: CDR1 MNHNS, CDR2 SASEGT. The CDR3 length is 15 residues. The CDR3 loop reads CASSDLGQPRDTQYF. The CDR3 nucleotides are TGTGCCAGCAGTGATTTGGGACAGCCAAGGGATACGCAGTATTTT.

The V and J genes are TRBV4-1 and TRBJ1-5; a weak D match, TRBD1 (5 bases). The germline V gene encodes CDR1 MGHRA and CDR2 YSYEKL. Trimming stripped 0 bases from V and 8 bases from J, with 20 bases between. The CDR3 contains 17 residues. This chain's CDR3 is CASSQDGSTASWEPQHF. CDR3 DNA sequence: TGCGCCAGCAGCCAAGATGGATCGACAGCTTCTTGGGAGCCCCAGCATTTT.